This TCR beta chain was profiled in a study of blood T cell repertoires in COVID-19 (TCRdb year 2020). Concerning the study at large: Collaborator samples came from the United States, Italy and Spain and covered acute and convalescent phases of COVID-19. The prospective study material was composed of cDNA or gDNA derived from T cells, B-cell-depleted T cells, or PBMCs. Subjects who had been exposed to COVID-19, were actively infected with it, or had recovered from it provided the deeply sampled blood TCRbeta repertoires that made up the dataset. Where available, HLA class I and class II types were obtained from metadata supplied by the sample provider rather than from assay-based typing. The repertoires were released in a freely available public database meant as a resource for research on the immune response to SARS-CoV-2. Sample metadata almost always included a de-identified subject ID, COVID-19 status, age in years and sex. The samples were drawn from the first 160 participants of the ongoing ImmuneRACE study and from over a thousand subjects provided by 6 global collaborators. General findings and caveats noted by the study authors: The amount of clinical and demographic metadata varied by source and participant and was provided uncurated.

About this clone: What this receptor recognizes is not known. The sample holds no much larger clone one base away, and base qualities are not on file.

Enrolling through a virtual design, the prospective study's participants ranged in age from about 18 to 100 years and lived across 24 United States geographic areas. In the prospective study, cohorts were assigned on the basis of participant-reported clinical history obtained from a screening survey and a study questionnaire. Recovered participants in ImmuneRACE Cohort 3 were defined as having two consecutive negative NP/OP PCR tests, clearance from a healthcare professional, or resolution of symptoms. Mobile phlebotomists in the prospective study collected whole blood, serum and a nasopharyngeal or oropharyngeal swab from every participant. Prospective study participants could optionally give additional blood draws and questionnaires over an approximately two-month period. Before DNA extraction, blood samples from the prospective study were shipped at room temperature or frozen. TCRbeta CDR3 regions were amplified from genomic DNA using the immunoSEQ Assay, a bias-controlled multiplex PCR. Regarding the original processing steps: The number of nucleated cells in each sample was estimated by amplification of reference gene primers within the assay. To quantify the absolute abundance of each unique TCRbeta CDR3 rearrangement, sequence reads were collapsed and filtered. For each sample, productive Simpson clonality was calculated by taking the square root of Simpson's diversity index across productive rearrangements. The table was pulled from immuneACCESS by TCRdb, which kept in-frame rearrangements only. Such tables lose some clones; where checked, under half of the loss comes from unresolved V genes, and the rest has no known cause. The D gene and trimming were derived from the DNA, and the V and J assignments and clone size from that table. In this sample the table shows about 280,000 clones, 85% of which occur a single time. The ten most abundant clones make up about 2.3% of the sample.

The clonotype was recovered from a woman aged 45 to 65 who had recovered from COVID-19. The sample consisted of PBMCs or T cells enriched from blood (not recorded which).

This receptor carries the CDR3 CASSEARGYSNQPQHF. The nucleotide sequence is TGTGCCAGCAGTGAAGCCCGGGGGTATAGCAATCAGCCCCAGCATTTT. The chain was built from TRBV6-1 and TRBJ1-5; D gene: possibly TRBD1, on 5 matching bases. CDR1 MNHNS and CDR2 SASEGT are derived from the germline V gene. The CDR3 starts with the cysteine, ends with the phenylalanine, and has 16 residues. The read is trimmed to its CDR3 DNA, 48 bases read in frame from base 1. Trimming removed 0 bases from V and 0 bases from J, leaving 9 bases between the germline ends.